The 16 T cell receptor beta chains below were found in one sample sequenced in a study of shared clonotypes between healthy human individuals. Repertoires were generated with immunoSEQ multiplex PCR, while TCRdb's copy carries only in-frame clones and drops some. The data contain about 1,900,000 clones, just under 95% of them singletons. Naive-designated CD8 cells lacked CD45RO, were positively enriched for CCR7, and omitted terminally differentiated effector memory CD45RA+ cells. Sequenced input: naive CD8+ T cells sorted from blood. These receptor sequences come from a man in his late teens or twenties in good health.

V is TRBV7-9 and J is TRBJ1-2, with D perhaps TRBD1 (5 bases). CDR3 size: 17 residues. Trimming shortened V by 1 base and J by 6 bases, and 21 bases separated the two germline ends. Per the germline V gene, CDR1 is SEHNR and CDR2 is FQNEAQ (reference sequence). The CDR3 spells CASSLGGSRGGLNGYTF. CDR3 nucleotides: TGTGCCAGCAGCTTAGGAGGCTCAAGGGGCGGCCTTAATGGCTACACCTTC.

About this clone: Other DNA variants within this sample encode the same CDR3. V is TRBV7-3 and J is TRBJ2-1; 9 bases map to TRBD1. V was pared by 3 bases and J by 6 bases, with 0 bases of the junction left unmatched. Germline V gives CDR1 SGHTA, CDR2 FQGTGA. The CDR3 sequence is 13 residues long. The CDR3 sequence is CASSLTGGNEQFF. CDR3 nucleotide sequence: TGTGCCAGCAGCTTGACAGGGGGCAATGAGCAGTTCTTC.

The chain couples TRBV7-8 to TRBJ1-6; no definite D call. From germline, CDR1 is SGHVS and CDR2 FQNEAQ. V was trimmed by 1 base and J by 10 bases, leaving 14 bases between them. This CDR3 is built from 15 residues. The CDR3 sequence: CASSLGPLLRSPLHF. Written as DNA, the CDR3 is TGTGCCAGCAGCTTAGGTCCCCTCCTTAGATCACCCCTCCACTTT.

CDR3 sequence (DNA): TGCAGTGCCAGGACACTCAATGAGCAGTTCTTC. Its protein is CSARTLNEQFF. The chain employs TRBV20-1 and TRBJ2-1; perhaps TRBD1 as D (5 bases). CDR3 length: 11 amino acids. V lost 6 bases and J 6 bases, leaving 9 bases between the germline ends. The germline CDR1 and CDR2 sequences are DFQATT and SNEGSKA (reference sequence).

The chain employs TRBV11-3 and TRBJ2-1; 15 positions match TRBD2. Trimming at V came to 0 bases and at J to 5 bases, leaving 5 bases not matched to a gene. Germline lookup yields CDR1 SGHNT and CDR2 YENEEA. The CDR3 sequence is 18 residues long. The CDR3 region is CASSLDDGLAGGHNEQFF. The CDR3 DNA follows: TGTGCCAGCAGCTTAGATGACGGACTAGCGGGGGGGCACAATGAGCAGTTCTTC.

The count of this clone is one. The chain uses TRBV6-5 and TRBJ2-5; D gene ambiguous. CDR1 and CDR2 from the germline V gene are MNHEY and SVGAGI. The ends were cut back, 2 bases at V and 9 bases at J, with 10 bases in the middle. CDR3 length: 12 amino acids. This chain's CDR3 is CASSYRVSSQYF. Written as DNA, the CDR3 is TGTGCCAGCAGTTACAGGGTCTCATCCCAGTACTTC.

This rearrangement joins TRBV7-9 to TRBJ2-7; TRBD2 matches at 11 bases. V lost 4 bases and J lost 3; bases outside the gene matches: 8. CDR1 SEHNR and CDR2 FQNEAQ come from the germline V gene (reference sequence). The CDR3 contains 16 residues. As DNA, the CDR3 is TGTGCCAGCAGCTCGGAGACTAGCGGGACGATCTACGAGCAGTACTTC. Amino acids: CASSSETSGTIYEQYF.

This sequence joins TRBV11-2 and TRBJ2-7; tentative D call: TRBD2 (6 bases). Per the germline V gene, CDR1 is SGHAT and CDR2 is FQNNGV. Deletions cut 1 base from V and 2 bases from J, with 12 bases between. There are 15 residues in the CDR3. CDR3 nucleotides: TGTGCCAGCAGCTTAGCGGGACTTGCAACCTACGAGCAGTACTTC. Translating gives CASSLAGLATYEQYF.

This clone was counted a single time. This chain joins TRBV10-2 and TRBJ1-1; D unresolved. Germline V CDR1 and CDR2: WSHSY, SAAADI. CDR3 size: 13 residues. Trimming shortened V by 3 bases and J by 5 bases, and 10 bases separated the two germline ends. In nucleotides, the CDR3 is TGCGCCAGCAGTGACGAGGTCCTGACTGAAGCTTTCTTT. Its translation is CASSDEVLTEAFF.

The rearrangement links TRBV10-2 to TRBJ1-1; a possible D gene is TRBD1 (5 bases). V dropped 2 bases and J dropped 4 bases, with 11 bases sitting between them. This CDR3 has 14 amino acids. The germline V gene has CDR1 WSHSY and CDR2 SAAADI. Written as DNA, the CDR3 is TGCGCCAGCAGTGAGAATTTGGGGGGCACTGAAGCTTTCTTT. It codes for CASSENLGGTEAFF.

Notes on this clone: Other DNA sequences in this sample translate to the same CDR3. This chain links TRBV30 with TRBJ2-3; 9 nucleotides match TRBD2. Germline lookup yields CDR1 GTSNPN and CDR2 SVGIG (reference sequence). CDR3 length: 15 residues. The V gene end was trimmed by 0 bases and the J gene end by 4 bases; junction bases not matched to a gene: 5. CDR3 sequence (DNA): TGTGCCTGGAGTGTACTAGCGGGTGGCGCAGATACGCAGTATTTT. It encodes CAWSVLAGGADTQYF.

The DNA for the CDR3 is TGTGCCAGTAGTCCCTACATGGGGGCCGATCAGCCCCAGCATTTT. Protein product: CASSPYMGADQPQHF. The V gene is TRBV19, the J gene TRBJ1-5; D may be TRBD1 (6 bases). This CDR3 has 15 residues. V was pared by 5 bases and J by 5 bases, with 16 bases between. CDR1 and CDR2 (germline): LNHDA, SQIVND (reference sequence).

This chain uses TRBV7-9 with TRBJ1-1, with TRBD1 matching over 9 bases. The CDR3 is 14 residues long. Unmatched junction bases numbered 7, after V lost 7 bases and J lost 4 bases. Looked up from germline, CDR1 is SEHNR and CDR2 is FQNEAQ (reference sequence). The CDR3 nucleotides read TGTGCCAGCACCGGGACAGGGAGGGTCACTGAAGCTTTCTTT. It is translated as CASTGTGRVTEAFF.

The DNA for the CDR3 is TGTGCCAGCAGCCCAGAACCTAACTATGGCTACACCTTC. This codes for CASSPEPNYGYTF. The chain links TRBV7-9 to TRBJ1-2; no clear D gene. The germline V gene has CDR1 SEHNR and CDR2 FQNEAQ (reference sequence). Trimming removed 5 bases from V and 0 bases from J, with 7 bases in between. This CDR3 has 13 amino acids.

This sequence joins TRBV9 and TRBJ2-7; perhaps TRBD2 as D (5 bases). V was cut by 2 bases and J by 5 bases, with 14 bases left in between. This CDR3 contains 14 residues. The germline V gene has CDR1 SGDLS and CDR2 YYNGEE. CDR3 bases: TGTGCCAGCAGCGTGGACTTCCTAACCCACGAGCAGTACTTC. Protein product: CASSVDFLTHEQYF.

CDR3 in amino acids: CASSLTGEAFF. CDR3 in DNA: TGTGCCAGCAGTTTAACAGGGGAAGCTTTCTTT. V and J are TRBV28 and TRBJ1-1; TRBD1 might be the D (6 bases). The V gene lost 2 bases and the J gene lost 8 bases, with 6 bases spanning the gap. The germline V gene has CDR1 MDHEN and CDR2 SYDVKM. The CDR3 length is 11 residues.